This T cell receptor (beta chain) was captured by sequencing in a study of human T cells and chemical hapten exposure. About the research overall: Patients, largely female, had alopecia areata, totalis or universalis.

Time point indicated: pre-sensitization, week 0. The treatment is: therapeutic diphenylcyclopropenone sensitization with weekly scalp DPC. Non-pregnant alopecia patients aged 18 to 70, suitable for DPC therapy. TCRdb re-derived calls from the RACE reads in MiXCR, one entry per CDR3 protein. The profile covers over 85,000 distinct CDR3 sequences, with 11% appearing a single time and around 3.1% taken by the ten largest. At least ten counts were recorded for this clonotype. The sample in question was whole blood, obtained in connection with sensitization to the hapten diphenylcyclopropenone (DPC). This receptor was identified in a woman aged 60-75 years with alopecia areata. Some clones in this sample may be carry-over from other donors' samples.

The CDR3 DNA reads as TGTGCCAGCAGCCAAGATCCCGCTAGCGGGGGCCAACCGTCCTACGAGCAGTACTTC. This codes for CASSQDPASGGQPSYEQYF. The chain combines TRBV3-1 with TRBJ2-7, with 10 nucleotides matching TRBD2. After removal of 0 bases from V and 1 base from J, the junction contained 12 bases not matched to a gene. Germline-derived CDR1 and CDR2 are LGHDT and YNNKEL (reference sequence). The CDR3 consists of 19 residues.